The 30 T cell receptor beta chains given below trace back to one sample, sequenced in a study of blood T cell repertoires in COVID-19. Profiling relied on immunoSEQ multiplex PCR, and the TCRdb table lists in-frame clones only, not all of them. The data show about 350,000 clones, with over 75% seen just once and 5.3% held by the top ten. The sequenced sample was PBMCs or T cells enriched from blood (not recorded which). All receptors derive from a woman aged 25-40 years who had recovered from COVID-19.

This clone appeared once. The chain is built from TRBV25-1 and TRBJ1-1; 7 nucleotides line up with TRBD1. Looked up from germline, CDR1 is MGHDK and CDR2 is SYGVNS. This CDR3 has 13 amino acids. J gave up 1 base and V 8 bases, and 4 bases lay outside the gene matches. DNA for the CDR3: TGTGCCAGCGTTAGACAGGGGAACACTGAAGCTTTCTTT. Amino acid sequence: CASVRQGNTEAFF.

The CDR3 region is CASSPLAGRGPGELFF. CDR3 nucleotide sequence: TGTGCCAGCAGCCCCCTCGCCGGCAGGGGACCCGGGGAGCTGTTTTTT. The chain couples TRBV3-1 (or the pseudogene TRBV3-2) to TRBJ2-2; maybe TRBD1 (6 bases). Germline V gene sequence: CDR1 LGHDT, CDR2 YNNKEL (reference sequence). The germline V and J ends were trimmed by 4 bases and 6 bases, with 18 bases remaining between them. CDR3 length equals 16 residues.

This sequence joins TRBV7-9 and TRBJ2-5; perhaps TRBD2 as D (6 bases). V was trimmed by 11 bases and J by 5 bases, leaving 15 bases between them. Per the germline V gene, CDR1 is SEHNR and CDR2 is FQNEAQ (reference sequence). The CDR3 sequence is 12 residues long. In DNA form, the CDR3 reads TGTGCCGGAGGGGTACGGGCGGAGACCCAGTACTTC. This codes for CAGGVRAETQYF. Filled out from reference TRBV7-9 and TRBJ2-5, the complete variable domain reads DTGVSQNPRHKITKRGQNVTFRCDPISEHNRLYWYRQTLGQGPEFLTYFQNEAQLEKSRLLSDRFSAERPKGSFSTLEIQRTEQGDSAMYLCAGGVRAETQYFGPGTRLLVL.

The V and J genes are TRBV5-1 and TRBJ2-1; TRBD1 is a possible D gene (5 bases). CDR3 size: 14 residues. Between the trimmed V and J ends, which lost 0 bases and 4 bases, there was a span of 8 bases. Germline loops: CDR1 SGHRS, CDR2 YFSETQ. CDR3 in amino acids: CASSLGAGYNEQFF. The CDR3 DNA is TGCGCCAGCAGCTTGGGCGCAGGGTACAATGAGCAGTTCTTC. Using reference TRBV5-1 and TRBJ2-1 for the parts outside the CDR3, the full variable domain is KAGVTQTPRYLIKTRGQQVTLSCSPISGHRSVSWYQQTPGQGLQFLFEYFSETQRNKGNFPGRFSGRQFSNSRSEMNVSTLELGDSALYLCASSLGAGYNEQFFGPGTRLTVL.

CDR3 sequence reads: CASSLITLGGETQYF. In DNA, the CDR3 is TGTGCCAGCAGCTTGATCACCCTAGGTGGTGAGACCCAGTACTTC. V usage is TRBV7-8 and J usage is TRBJ2-5; D remains unclear. The CDR3 is 15 residues long. CDR1 and CDR2 from the germline V gene are SGHVS and FQNEAQ. The V gene lost 3 bases and the J gene lost 5 bases, with 16 bases spanning the gap.

The chain has TRBV7-8 and TRBJ1-2, with 7 bases aligning to TRBD1. Germline trimming cut 7 bases from V and 8 bases from J; bases unmatched to any gene: 16. The CDR3 length is 15 residues. Germline V gene sequence: CDR1 SGHVS, CDR2 FQNEAQ. In DNA, the CDR3 is TGTGCCAGCACCTCGGTCGTTTACAGGGGAACAGGCTACACCTTC. Encoded protein: CASTSVVYRGTGYTF.

This chain uses TRBV4-1 with TRBJ2-3; TRBD2 agrees at 7 bases. J was trimmed by 0 bases and V by 4 bases; bases with no gene match: 7. This CDR3 has 16 residues. CDR1 and CDR2 from the germline V gene are MGHRA and YSYEKL. CDR3 amino acids: CASSPRGDYSTDTQYF. CDR3 DNA sequence: TGCGCCAGCAGCCCCCGGGGGGACTACAGCACAGATACGCAGTATTTT.

J is TRBJ1-2 and V is TRBV4-3, with unresolved D. CDR1 and CDR2 from the germline V gene are LGHNA and YSLEER. The CDR3 length is 14 residues. With 0 bases removed from V and 8 bases from J, the gap between germline ends came to 13 bases. The CDR3 here is CASSQELGSGGYTF. As DNA, the CDR3 is TGCGCCAGCAGCCAAGAGTTGGGTTCAGGAGGCTACACCTTC.

V gene TRBV11-2 combines with J gene TRBJ2-5; TRBD2 agrees at 9 bases. This CDR3 contains 15 residues. Trimming cost V 6 bases and J 5 bases; bases outside gene matches: 10. Germline values: CDR1 SGHAT, CDR2 FQNNGV. The CDR3 region is CASSYGASGEETQYF. The CDR3 nucleotides read TGTGCCAGCAGTTATGGGGCTAGCGGGGAGGAGACCCAGTACTTC.

This clone was recorded once. The CDR3 loop reads CASSQDRDRGYEQYF. The DNA for the CDR3 is TGTGCCAGCAGCCAGGACCGGGACAGGGGCTACGAGCAGTACTTC. This sequence joins TRBV3-1 (or the pseudogene TRBV3-2) and TRBJ2-7; TRBD1 aligns across 10 bases. Unmatched junction bases numbered 5, after V lost 3 bases and J lost 3 bases. The V gene's germline CDR1 is LGHDT and CDR2 YNNKEL (reference sequence). This CDR3 spans 15 amino acids.

The chain joins TRBV19 to TRBJ1-2; D possibly corresponds to TRBD1 (5 bases). Trimming cost V 7 bases and J 8 bases, with 14 bases left between them. The CDR3 has 12 residues. Germline V CDR1 and CDR2: LNHDA, SQIVND (reference sequence). The CDR3 bases are TGTGCCAGTACGGGGGATTTGAGGGGCTACACCTTC. As protein: CASTGDLRGYTF.

The J gene is TRBJ2-7, the V gene TRBV3-1 (or the pseudogene TRBV3-2), with 8 bases fitting TRBD1. V trimming: 0 bases; J trimming: 3 bases; junction bases outside the gene matches: 7. CDR1 is LGHDT, CDR2 YNNKEL, per germline (reference sequence). This CDR3 spans 16 amino acids. Here the CDR3 reads CASSQDSRRGLYEQYF. CDR3 bases: TGTGCCAGCAGCCAAGATTCCCGCAGGGGGCTCTACGAGCAGTACTTC.

The sample holds a few counts of this clone. The rearrangement uses TRBV7-2 and TRBJ2-6; D ambiguous. CDR3 length: 15 residues. Between the trimmed V and J ends, which lost 1 base and 2 bases, there was a span of 6 bases. The germline V gene encodes CDR1 SGHTA and CDR2 FQGNSA. CDR3 nucleotide sequence: TGTGCCAGCAGCTTAGACTTAACTGGGGCCAACGTCCTGACTTTC. The encoded protein is CASSLDLTGANVLTF.

The chain employs TRBV18 and TRBJ2-3; D might be TRBD1 (6 bases). CDR3 length: 15 residues. V was clipped by 3 bases and J by 2 bases, with 12 bases between them. Germline-derived CDR1 and CDR2 are KGHSH and LQKENI. The CDR3 DNA follows: TGTGCCAGCTCACCCCGACAGGAAGCCACAGATACGCAGTATTTT. Encoded protein: CASSPRQEATDTQYF.

The chain recombines TRBV5-1 with TRBJ2-7; 11 positions match TRBD1. The V segment lost 4 bases and the J segment 2 bases; nucleotides outside the gene matches: 5. Germline V gives CDR1 SGHRS, CDR2 YFSETQ. The CDR3 extends over 15 amino acids. The CDR3 sequence: CASSPGQGAAYEQYF. Written as DNA, the CDR3 is TGCGCCAGCAGCCCCGGACAGGGGGCGGCCTACGAGCAGTACTTC.

The gene calls are TRBV6-4 and TRBJ2-1; the D gene is possibly TRBD1 (6 bases). The CDR3 totals 16 residues. V dropped 0 bases and J dropped 4 bases, with 13 bases sitting between them. Per germline, CDR1 MRHNA and CDR2 SNTAGT. The CDR3 loop is CASSDSFRGRYNEQFF. The CDR3 bases are TGTGCCAGCAGTGACTCGTTCAGGGGTCGATACAATGAGCAGTTCTTC.

V usage is TRBV6-2 or TRBV6-3 and J usage is TRBJ2-3, with D possibly TRBD2 on 6 matching bases. CDR1 MNHEY and CDR2 SVGEGT come from the germline V gene. This CDR3 is 12 amino acids long. Trimming left V 7 bases short and J 8 bases short, with 13 bases between. DNA for the CDR3: TGTGCCAGCAACCCCGGGGGTCGTACGCAGTATTTT. Protein: CASNPGGRTQYF.

The J gene is TRBJ2-6, the V gene TRBV5-4, with 8 positions matching TRBD1. The V gene end was trimmed by 5 bases and the J gene end by 4 bases; junction bases not matched to a gene: 8. In germline, CDR1 is SGHNT, CDR2 YYREEE (reference sequence). This CDR3 comprises 16 residues. CDR3 nucleotides: TGTGCCAGCAGAGAGTACAGGGGGTCCGGGGCCAACGTCCTGACTTTC. It is translated as CASREYRGSGANVLTF.

The chain has TRBV7-8 and TRBJ1-2; TRBD1 matches at 7 bases. The CDR3 runs 14 residues. Germline V gene sequence: CDR1 SGHVS, CDR2 FQNEAQ. V shed 6 bases, J shed 7 bases, and the junction held 11 bases outside the gene matches. The CDR3 is CASRIDRVEGGYTF. CDR3 nucleotide sequence: TGTGCCAGCAGGATCGACAGGGTCGAAGGTGGCTACACCTTC.

CDR3 DNA sequence: TGCGCCAGCAGCCTCCTTGGAGAAGATGGGAGTCAGCCCCAGCATTTT. It yields the protein CASSLLGEDGSQPQHF. The chain links TRBV4-1 to TRBJ1-5; D is uncertain. CDR1 MGHRA and CDR2 YSYEKL come from the germline V gene. CDR3 length: 16 residues. Trimming took off 4 bases at V and 6 bases at J, with 19 bases between the two ends.

V usage is TRBV29-1 and J usage is TRBJ2-7; weak D call: TRBD2 (6 bases). Trimming removed 0 bases at V and 4 bases at J, with 7 bases between. The CDR3 is made up of 12 amino acids. Germline values: CDR1 SQVTM, CDR2 ANQGSEA. The CDR3 DNA sequence: TGCAGCGTTGAAGATAGCGGATACGAGCAGTACTTC. Translating it yields CSVEDSGYEQYF.

The J gene is TRBJ1-2, the V gene TRBV9; maybe TRBD1 (6 bases). Germline CDR1 reads SGDLS; CDR2 reads YYNGEE. The CDR3 is made up of 13 amino acids. V lost 5 bases to trimming and J lost 8 bases, with 16 bases between them. DNA for the CDR3: TGTGCCAGCAGTACGGGAGGGGGTAGAGGCTACACCTTC. Amino acid sequence: CASSTGGGRGYTF.

The gene calls are TRBV10-2 and TRBJ1-2; no firm D call. The CDR3 is made up of 12 amino acids. Germline V lookup: CDR1 WSHSY, CDR2 SAAADI. The germline V and J ends were trimmed by 5 bases and 7 bases, with 11 bases remaining between them. The CDR3 region is CASSREGAGYTF. The CDR3 region has the DNA TGCGCCAGCAGTCGGGAGGGTGCTGGCTACACCTTC.

The chain has TRBV28 and TRBJ2-3, with 8 bases that match TRBD1. CDR3 length: 15 residues. V lost 6 bases and J lost 2; bases outside the gene matches: 7. Germline V gene sequence: CDR1 MDHEN, CDR2 SYDVKM. For the CDR3, the DNA is TGTGCCAGCAGCCTTACAGGGGGATTCACAGATACGCAGTATTTT. Its protein product is CASSLTGGFTDTQYF.

This chain joins TRBV3-1 (or the pseudogene TRBV3-2) and TRBJ1-4; the D is unclear. From germline, CDR1 is LGHDT and CDR2 YNNKEL (reference sequence). V gave up 1 base and J gave up 5 bases, with 5 bases separating them. This CDR3 has 13 residues. CDR3 residues: CASSQGQNEKLFF. The CDR3, as DNA: TGTGCCAGCAGCCAAGGGCAGAATGAAAAACTGTTTTTT.

The V gene is TRBV19, the J gene TRBJ2-2; 11 bases line up with TRBD2. The V gene end was trimmed by 4 bases and the J gene end by 5 bases; junction bases not matched to a gene: 3. The CDR3 totals 15 residues. The germline CDR1 and CDR2 sequences are LNHDA and SQIVND (reference sequence). CDR3 in amino acids: CASSTGLAATGELFF. The CDR3 nucleotides read TGTGCCAGTAGTACGGGACTAGCGGCTACCGGGGAGCTGTTTTTT.

V gene TRBV4-3 combines with J gene TRBJ2-6; a possible D gene is TRBD1 (5 bases). V lost 3 bases, J lost 0 bases, and 18 bases lay in between. CDR1 is LGHNA, CDR2 YSLEER, per germline. The CDR3 covers 19 residues. CDR3 loop: CASSHPGAGSSSGANVLTF. The CDR3 DNA follows: TGCGCCAGCAGCCATCCTGGGGCAGGATCGAGCTCTGGGGCCAACGTCCTGACTTTC.

This chain links TRBV6-6 with TRBJ1-1, with 9 bases aligning to TRBD1. CDR1 and CDR2 (germline): MNHNY, SVGAGI (reference sequence). CDR3 length: 15 residues. V was clipped by 0 bases and J by 3 bases; unmatched bases: 2. CDR3 nucleotides: TGTGCCAGCAGTTACTCCCGGACAGGGGACACTGAAGCTTTCTTT. Its protein is CASSYSRTGDTEAFF.

J is TRBJ1-2 and V is TRBV7-6; possible D gene TRBD1, 5 bases. The V end lost 5 bases, the J end lost 4 bases, and 17 bases lay between the germline ends. Per the germline V gene, CDR1 is SGHVS and CDR2 is FNYEAQ. The CDR3 covers 15 residues. CDR3 in amino acids: CASSESTGTSYGYTF. CDR3 in DNA: TGTGCCAGCAGCGAGTCTACCGGGACTTCCTATGGCTACACCTTC. Full variable domain (outside the CDR3, taken from reference TRBV7-6 and TRBJ1-2): GAGVSQSPRYKVTKRGQDVALRCDPISGHVSLYWYRQALGQGPEFLTYFNYEAQQDKSGLPNDRFSAERPEGSISTLTIQRTEQRDSAMYRCASSESTGTSYGYTFGSGTRLTVV.

This chain connects TRBV5-1 to TRBJ2-1, with a weak D call TRBD1 (5 bases). The CDR3 sequence is 15 residues long. Trimming left V 2 bases short and J 4 bases short, with 13 bases between. Germline V gives CDR1 SGHRS, CDR2 YFSETQ. CDR3 loop: CASSLQVEEYNEQFF. In DNA, the CDR3 is TGCGCCAGCAGCTTACAGGTTGAGGAATACAATGAGCAGTTCTTC.